This is a list of T cell receptor beta chains from one sample in a study of blood T cell repertoires in COVID-19. The data were produced by immunoSEQ multiplex PCR, yet TCRdb's version contains in-frame clones alone and is incomplete. The table includes about 150,000 clones, 80% to 90% detected once. The material sequenced was peripheral blood. Receptor source: a man between 18 and 29 years old with COVID-19, enrolled during active disease. Both conserved end residues are part of each CDR3. The order of the fields is D gene, V gene, J gene, clone size, CDR3 protein, CDR3 DNA. D genes are given only for firm matches. Clone size appears in some rows only: once, few, many, or a class for an expanded clone.

d_call: TRBD2; v_call: TRBV4-3; j_call: TRBJ2-7; clone_size: NA; cdr3_aa: CASSQDHVSGRGSDEQYF; cdr3_nt: TGCGCCAGCAGCCAAGATCATGTTAGCGGGAGGGGCAGCGACGAGCAGTACTTC
d_call: NA; v_call: TRBV4-1; j_call: TRBJ1-1; clone_size: NA; cdr3_aa: CASSQGLMARHRNTEAFF; cdr3_nt: TGCGCCAGCAGCCAAGGACTAATGGCGAGACACCGGAACACTGAAGCTTTCTTT
d_call: NA; v_call: TRBV13; j_call: TRBJ2-1; clone_size: NA; cdr3_aa: CASSVAPSLEQFF; cdr3_nt: TGTGCCAGCAGTGTAGCGCCATCGCTAGAGCAGTTCTTC
d_call: NA; v_call: TRBV7-2; j_call: TRBJ1-1; clone_size: NA; cdr3_aa: CASSVAGALNTEAFF; cdr3_nt: TGTGCCAGCAGCGTCGCGGGGGCTTTAAACACTGAAGCTTTCTTT
d_call: TRBD2; v_call: TRBV7-9; j_call: TRBJ2-1; clone_size: NA; cdr3_aa: CASSSAEPSGRANEQFF; cdr3_nt: TGTGCCAGCAGCTCCGCGGAGCCTAGCGGGAGGGCCAATGAGCAGTTCTTC
d_call: NA; v_call: TRBV12-3/TRBV12-4; j_call: TRBJ1-1; clone_size: NA; cdr3_aa: CASSFQGGTEAFF; cdr3_nt: TGTGCCAGCAGTTTTCAAGGGGGCACTGAAGCTTTCTTT
d_call: TRBD2; v_call: TRBV4-2; j_call: TRBJ2-2; clone_size: NA; cdr3_aa: CASSQDLRLAGAPTGELFF; cdr3_nt: TGTGCCAGCAGCCAAGATCTTCGGCTAGCGGGCGCCCCCACCGGGGAGCTGTTTTTT
d_call: TRBD2; v_call: TRBV15; j_call: TRBJ2-1; clone_size: NA; cdr3_aa: CATSRDSGNVAEQFF; cdr3_nt: TGTGCCACCAGCAGAGATAGCGGGAATGTGGCTGAGCAGTTCTTC
d_call: TRBD1; v_call: TRBV7-2; j_call: TRBJ2-7; clone_size: few; cdr3_aa: CASSLEQGEYEQYF; cdr3_nt: TGTGCCAGCAGCTTAGAGCAGGGGGAATACGAGCAGTACTTC
d_call: NA; v_call: TRBV3-1/TRBV3-2; j_call: TRBJ2-1; clone_size: NA; cdr3_aa: CASSQAFGGPSYNEQFF; cdr3_nt: TGTGCCAGCAGCCAAGCCTTCGGGGGGCCCTCCTACAATGAGCAGTTCTTC
d_call: TRBD2; v_call: TRBV28; j_call: TRBJ2-7; clone_size: NA; cdr3_aa: CASKSLAEYEQYF; cdr3_nt: TGTGCCAGCAAGTCGCTAGCGGAATACGAGCAGTACTTC